This is a list of T cell receptor beta chains from one sample in a study of blood T cell repertoires in COVID-19. Sequencing used immunoSEQ multiplex PCR; TCRdb keeps in-frame clones, though not all of them. The sample lists 25,000 to 30,000 clones; roughly 94% were seen once. What was sequenced was peripheral blood. The receptor set was obtained from a human donor with active COVID-19. The donor label of this sample is uncertain. Both conserved end residues are part of each CDR3. The D gene is left open where the match is weak. Size is omitted from some rows. Given values are once, few, many or a class for expanded clones.

j_call,clone_size,v_call,d_call,cdr3_nt,cdr3_aa
TRBJ2-2,.,TRBV13,TRBD2,TGTGCCAGAATTGGAGGTCCAGGACTAGCGGGGGGCGAACACCGGGGAGCTGTTTTT,CARIGGPGLAGGEHRGAVF
TRBJ1-1,.,TRBV12-3/TRBV12-4,.,TGTGCCAGCAGTTTTGGACAGAACACTGAAGCTTTCTTT,CASSFGQNTEAFF
TRBJ1-1,.,TRBV5-1,TRBD1,TGCGCCAGCAGCTTCGCCCAGACAGGGACCACTGAAGCTTTCTTT,CASSFAQTGTTEAFF
TRBJ2-1,few,TRBV19,TRBD1,TGTGCCAGTAGTATCGGCAGGGGGCCGTGGTCCTACAATGAGCAGTTCTTC,CASSIGRGPWSYNEQFF
TRBJ1-1,.,TRBV19,.,TGTGCCAGTAGGAACGGACTAACTGAAGCTTTCTTT,CASRNGLTEAFF
TRBJ1-1,.,TRBV25-1,.,TGTGCCAGCAGTGAACAGGGGACCATGAACACTGAAGCTTTCTTT,CASSEQGTMNTEAFF
TRBJ2-5,.,TRBV6-2/TRBV6-3,.,TGTGCCAGCAGTTACTCGGCTAGCAAGACCCAGTACTTC,CASSYSASKTQYF
TRBJ2-1,.,TRBV18,TRBD1,TGTGCCAGCTCACCACCTGGACAGGATCAGTTCTTC,CASSPPGQDQFF
TRBJ2-5,.,TRBV10-1,.,TGCGCCAGCAGTGCTAGAGACGGAAAAGAGACCCAGTACTTC,CASSARDGKETQYF
TRBJ1-6,few,TRBV28,.,TGTGCCAGCAGTTTACGGCAGCGGGGATCACCCCTCCACTTT,CASSLRQRGSPLHF
TRBJ1-2,.,TRBV9,.,TGTGCCAGCAGCGTAGACAGCTTCCCGAACTATGGCTACACCTTC,CASSVDSFPNYGYTF
TRBJ2-3,few,TRBV2,.,TGTGCCAGCAGTGACGTAGGGGATCTTACGCAGTATTTT,CASSDVGDLTQYF
TRBJ1-1,once,TRBV6-5,.,TGTGCCAGCAGTTACCAACCGAGGAGCACTGAAGCTTTCTTT,CASSYQPRSTEAFF
TRBJ1-2,.,TRBV5-1,.,TGCGCCAGCAGCTTGTCAATTGGGCTTTCTTGGAATTACGCTAACTATGGCTACACCTTC,CASSLSIGLSWNYANYGYTF
TRBJ2-1,.,TRBV29-1,.,TGCAGCGTCCCCAACGGTTCCATGAACAATGAGCAGTTCTTC,CSVPNGSMNNEQFF
TRBJ2-2,.,TRBV11-2,TRBD1,TGTGCCAGCAGCTTAAGGGACAGGGACACCGGGGAGCTGTTTTTT,CASSLRDRDTGELFF
TRBJ2-7,.,TRBV10-2,.,TGCGCCAGCAGTAATTTGCCGGGGGGCACCTACGAGCAGTACTTC,CASSNLPGGTYEQYF
TRBJ2-1,.,TRBV4-1,.,TGCGCCAGCAGCCAAGTCGGAGGCTTGGGCAGGTTGGTAAATGAGCAGTTCTTC,CASSQVGGLGRLVNEQFF
TRBJ2-3,.,TRBV5-6,TRBD1,TGTGCCAGCAGCTTTAAGCGGACAGGAGGTGATACGCAGTATTTT,CASSFKRTGGDTQYF
TRBJ2-3,.,TRBV7-9,.,TGTGCCAGCAGCACCGAGCGGATACCTTCTAGCACAGATACGCAGTATTTT,CASSTERIPSSTDTQYF
TRBJ2-7,.,TRBV18,.,TGTGCCAGCTCACCCCAGGGGCTCAACTCCTACGAGCAGTACTTC,CASSPQGLNSYEQYF
TRBJ1-2,once,TRBV30,.,TGTGCCTGGACAACAGACCTCTATGGCTACACCTTC,CAWTTDLYGYTF
TRBJ2-3,.,TRBV6-2/TRBV6-3,TRBD2,TGTGCCAGCAACCCCCCGACTAGCGGGATAGCAAGCCTAAGCACAGATACGCAGTATTTT,CASNPPTSGIASLSTDTQYF
TRBJ2-7,.,TRBV5-1,.,TGCGCCAGCAGCTTTTCCAGGACTTCCTACGAGCAGTACTTC,CASSFSRTSYEQYF
TRBJ2-7,.,TRBV24-1,TRBD1,TGTGCCACCAGTGATTTCAGGGGGGAGCAGTACTTC,CATSDFRGEQYF
TRBJ2-2,.,TRBV7-2,TRBD1,TGTGCCAGCAGCTTAGCCACGGGGACAGGGGCCACCGGGGAGCTGTTTTTT,CASSLATGTGATGELFF
TRBJ2-7,.,TRBV3-1/TRBV3-2,TRBD1,TGTGCCAGCAGGCCCACCGGGACAGGGGACTACGAGCAGTACTTC,CASRPTGTGDYEQYF
TRBJ2-1,.,TRBV10-1,TRBD2,TGCGCCAGCAGTGAGCTTCTAGCGGCCTACAATGAGCAGTTCTTC,CASSELLAAYNEQFF